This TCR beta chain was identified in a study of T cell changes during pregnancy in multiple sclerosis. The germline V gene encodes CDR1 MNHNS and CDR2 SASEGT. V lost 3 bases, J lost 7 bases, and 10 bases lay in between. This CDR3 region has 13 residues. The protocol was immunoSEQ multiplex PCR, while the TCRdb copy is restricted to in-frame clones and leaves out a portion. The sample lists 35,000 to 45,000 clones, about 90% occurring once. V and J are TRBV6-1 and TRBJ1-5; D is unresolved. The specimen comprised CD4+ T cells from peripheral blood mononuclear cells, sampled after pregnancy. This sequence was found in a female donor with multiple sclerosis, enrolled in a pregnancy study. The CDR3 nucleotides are TGTGCCAGCAGTGACGTATCGGAGCAGCCCCAGCATTTT. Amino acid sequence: CASSDVSEQPQHF.